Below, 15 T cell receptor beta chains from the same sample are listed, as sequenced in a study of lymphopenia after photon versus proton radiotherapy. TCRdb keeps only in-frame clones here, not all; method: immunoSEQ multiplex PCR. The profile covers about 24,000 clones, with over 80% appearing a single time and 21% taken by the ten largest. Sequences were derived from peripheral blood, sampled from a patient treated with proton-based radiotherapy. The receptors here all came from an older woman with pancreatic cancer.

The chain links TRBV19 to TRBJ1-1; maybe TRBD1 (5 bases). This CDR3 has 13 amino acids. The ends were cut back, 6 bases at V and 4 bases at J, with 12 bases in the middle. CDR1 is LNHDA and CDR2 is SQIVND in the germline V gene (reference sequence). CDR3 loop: CASSQWDRTEAFF. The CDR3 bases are TGTGCCAGTAGCCAGTGGGACCGCACTGAAGCTTTCTTT.

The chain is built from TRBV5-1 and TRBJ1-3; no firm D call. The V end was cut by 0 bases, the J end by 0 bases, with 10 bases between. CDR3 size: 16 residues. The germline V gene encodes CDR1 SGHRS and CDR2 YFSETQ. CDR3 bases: TGCGCCAGCAGCTTGGTAGAGATACTCTCTGGAAACACCATATATTTT. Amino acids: CASSLVEILSGNTIYF.

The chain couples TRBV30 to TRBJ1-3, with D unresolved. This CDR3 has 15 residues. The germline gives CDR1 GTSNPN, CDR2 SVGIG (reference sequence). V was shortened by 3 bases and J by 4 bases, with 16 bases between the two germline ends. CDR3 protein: CAWSDGQVQGNTIYF. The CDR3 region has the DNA TGTGCCTGGAGCGACGGCCAGGTTCAAGGAAACACCATATATTTT.

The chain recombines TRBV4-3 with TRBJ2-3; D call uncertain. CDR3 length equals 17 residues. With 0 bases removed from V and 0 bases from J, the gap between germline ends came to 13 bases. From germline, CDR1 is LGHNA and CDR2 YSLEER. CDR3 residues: CASSQEVLTASTDTQYF. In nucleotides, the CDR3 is TGCGCCAGCAGCCAAGAAGTTTTGACGGCTAGCACAGATACGCAGTATTTT.

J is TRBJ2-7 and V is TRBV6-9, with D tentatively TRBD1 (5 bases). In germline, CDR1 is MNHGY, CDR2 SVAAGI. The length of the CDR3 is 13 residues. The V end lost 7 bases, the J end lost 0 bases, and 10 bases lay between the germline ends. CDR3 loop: CASTRANSYEQYF. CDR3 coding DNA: TGTGCCAGCACCAGGGCAAACTCCTACGAGCAGTACTTC.

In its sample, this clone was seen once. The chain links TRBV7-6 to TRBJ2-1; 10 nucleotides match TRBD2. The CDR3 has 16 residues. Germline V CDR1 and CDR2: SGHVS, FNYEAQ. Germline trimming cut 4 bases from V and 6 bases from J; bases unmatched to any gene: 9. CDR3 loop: CASSSPLAGDSNEQFF. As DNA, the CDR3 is TGTGCCAGCAGCTCGCCCCTAGCGGGGGATTCCAATGAGCAGTTCTTC.

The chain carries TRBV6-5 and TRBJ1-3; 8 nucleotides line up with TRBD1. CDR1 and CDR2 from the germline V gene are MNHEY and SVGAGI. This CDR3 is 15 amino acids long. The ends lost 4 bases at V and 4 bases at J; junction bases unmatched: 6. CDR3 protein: CASSSGRGHGNTIYF. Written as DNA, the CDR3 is TGTGCCAGCAGTTCAGGCAGGGGGCACGGAAACACCATATATTTT.

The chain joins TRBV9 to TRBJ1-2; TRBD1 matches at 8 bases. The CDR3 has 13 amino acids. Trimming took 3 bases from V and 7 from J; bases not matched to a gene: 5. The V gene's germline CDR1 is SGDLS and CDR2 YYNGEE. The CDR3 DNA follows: TGTGCCAGCAGCGAGGGGACAGGACCTGGCTACACCTTC. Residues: CASSEGTGPGYTF.

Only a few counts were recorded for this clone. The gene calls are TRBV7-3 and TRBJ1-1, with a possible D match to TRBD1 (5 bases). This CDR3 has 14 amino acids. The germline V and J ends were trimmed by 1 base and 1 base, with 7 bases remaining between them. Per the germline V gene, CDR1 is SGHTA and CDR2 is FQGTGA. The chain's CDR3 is CASSLMGQNTEAFF. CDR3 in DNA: TGTGCCAGCAGCTTAATGGGGCAGAACACTGAAGCTTTCTTT. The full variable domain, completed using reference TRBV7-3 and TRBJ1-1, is GAGVSQTPSNKVTEKGKYVELRCDPISGHTALYWYRQSLGQGPEFLIYFQGTGAADDSGLPNDRFFAVRPEGSVSTLKIQRTERGDSAVYLCASSLMGQNTEAFFGQGTRLTVV.

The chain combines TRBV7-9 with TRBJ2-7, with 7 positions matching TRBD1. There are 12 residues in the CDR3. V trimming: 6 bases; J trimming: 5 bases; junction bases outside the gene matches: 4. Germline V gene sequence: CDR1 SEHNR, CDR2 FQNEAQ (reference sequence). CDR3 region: CASSLTGDEQYF. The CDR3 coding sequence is TGTGCCAGCAGTCTTACAGGGGACGAGCAGTACTTC.

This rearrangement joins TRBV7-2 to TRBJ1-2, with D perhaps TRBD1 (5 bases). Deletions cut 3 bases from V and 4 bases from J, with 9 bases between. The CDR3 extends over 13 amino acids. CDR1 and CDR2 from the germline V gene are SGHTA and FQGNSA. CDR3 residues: CASSLGQSYGYTF. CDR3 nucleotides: TGTGCCAGCAGCTTGGGGCAGTCCTATGGCTACACCTTC.

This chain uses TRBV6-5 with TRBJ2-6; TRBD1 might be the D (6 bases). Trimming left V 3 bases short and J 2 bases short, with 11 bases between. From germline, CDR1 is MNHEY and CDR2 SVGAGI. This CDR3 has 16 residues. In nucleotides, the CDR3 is TGTGCCAGCAGTTATTGGGACACGACTGGGGCCAACGTCCTGACTTTC. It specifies CASSYWDTTGANVLTF.

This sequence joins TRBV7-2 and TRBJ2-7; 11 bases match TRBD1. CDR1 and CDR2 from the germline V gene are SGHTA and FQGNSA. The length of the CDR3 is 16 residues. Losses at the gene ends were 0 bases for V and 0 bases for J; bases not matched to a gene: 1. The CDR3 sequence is CASSLAGTGGSYEQYF. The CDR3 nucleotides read TGTGCCAGCAGCTTAGCCGGGACAGGGGGCTCCTACGAGCAGTACTTC. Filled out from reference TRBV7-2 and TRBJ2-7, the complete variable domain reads GAGVSQSPSNKVTEKGKDVELRCDPISGHTALYWYRQSLGQGLEFLIYFQGNSAPDKSGLPSDRFSAERTGGSVSTLTIQRTQQEDSAVYLCASSLAGTGGSYEQYFGPGTRLTVT.

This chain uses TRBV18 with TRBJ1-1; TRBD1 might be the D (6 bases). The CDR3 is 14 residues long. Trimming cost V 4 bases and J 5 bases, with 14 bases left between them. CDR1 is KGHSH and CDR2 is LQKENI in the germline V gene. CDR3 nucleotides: TGTGCCAGCTCACTCGGAGGGGGTTTGACTGAAGCTTTCTTT. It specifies CASSLGGGLTEAFF.

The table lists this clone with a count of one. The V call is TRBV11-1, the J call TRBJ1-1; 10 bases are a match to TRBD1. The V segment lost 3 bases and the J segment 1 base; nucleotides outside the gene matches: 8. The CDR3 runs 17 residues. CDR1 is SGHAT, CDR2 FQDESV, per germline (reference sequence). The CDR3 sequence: CASSLTGGRLGNTEAFF. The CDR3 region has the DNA TGTGCCAGCAGCTTGACAGGGGGCAGATTAGGGAACACTGAAGCTTTCTTT.